The 29 T cell receptor beta chains below all came from one sample that was sequenced in a study of CD8 T cells in Susac syndrome. The RNA, about 0.45 to 1 ug, was put through reverse transcription using random hexamers. Using its own MiXCR run on the immunoSEQ multiplex PCR reads, TCRdb lists one record per CDR3 protein. The table has roughly 130,000 distinct CDR3 sequences, about 95% seen once. The material sequenced was CD4+ T cells from PBMCs. All receptors come from a human donor with multiple sclerosis.

The V and J genes are TRBV19 and TRBJ2-1; TRBD2 is a possible D gene (6 bases). In germline, CDR1 is LNHDA, CDR2 SQIVND (reference sequence). V lost 5 bases, J lost 6 bases, and 20 bases lay in between. The CDR3 is 16 amino acids. CDR3 in amino acids: CASSFSVAERVNEQFF. Here the CDR3 DNA reads TGTGCCAGTAGTTTTAGCGTGGCGGAGCGGGTCAATGAGCAGTTCTTC.

The J gene is TRBJ1-2, the V gene TRBV30, with 9 bases matching TRBD1. The trim removed 5 bases at V and 7 bases at J, leaving 2 bases unmatched. CDR1 and CDR2 (germline): GTSNPN, SVGIG (reference sequence). The CDR3 consists of 11 residues. The CDR3 DNA reads as TGTGCCTGGGGGACAGGGTTTGGCTACACCTTC. Translated, it gives CAWGTGFGYTF. Drawing the rest from reference TRBV30 and TRBJ1-2, the complete variable domain is SQTIHQWPATLVQPVGSPLSLECTVEGTSNPNLYWYRQAAGRGLQLLFYSVGIGQISSEVPQNLSASRPQDRQFILSSKKLLLSDSGFYLCAWGTGFGYTFGSGTRLTVV.

The gene calls are TRBV30 and TRBJ2-5; a possible D gene is TRBD2 (5 bases). CDR3 length equals 11 residues. Germline CDR1 reads GTSNPN; CDR2 reads SVGIG (reference sequence). Trimming took off 6 bases at V and 5 bases at J, with 10 bases between the two ends. DNA of the CDR3: TGTGCCTGCGGGGTTTTGGAGACCCAGTACTTC. It codes for CACGVLETQYF. Complete variable domain (other parts from reference TRBV30 and TRBJ2-5): SQTIHQWPATLVQPVGSPLSLECTVEGTSNPNLYWYRQAAGRGLQLLFYSVGIGQISSEVPQNLSASRPQDRQFILSSKKLLLSDSGFYLCACGVLETQYFGPGTRLLVL.

The chain recombines TRBV6-5 with TRBJ2-7; possible D gene TRBD2, 6 bases. V lost 6 bases and J 1 base, leaving 16 bases between the germline ends. This CDR3 has 15 amino acids. Per germline, CDR1 MNHEY and CDR2 SVGAGI. Here the CDR3 reads CASRPLNGRSYEQYF. The CDR3 DNA sequence: TGTGCCAGCAGGCCCTTAAACGGGAGATCCTACGAGCAGTACTTC.

This chain uses TRBV6-1 with TRBJ2-1, with TRBD2 matching over 9 bases. Germline V gene sequence: CDR1 MNHNS, CDR2 SASEGT. This CDR3 has 15 residues. Losses at the gene ends were 4 bases for V and 7 bases for J; bases not matched to a gene: 8. CDR3 protein: CASSGSTSGFNEQFF. The CDR3 nucleotides read TGTGCCAGCAGTGGGTCAACTAGCGGGTTTAATGAGCAGTTCTTC.

This rearrangement joins TRBV5-6 to TRBJ1-6, with 8 bases identical to TRBD1. The CDR3 is made up of 16 amino acids. With 2 bases clipped from V and 7 bases from J, the junction kept 8 bases outside the gene matches. CDR1 and CDR2 (germline): SGHDT, YYEEEE. CDR3: CASSFGTGSPNSPLHF. The CDR3 nucleotides read TGTGCCAGCAGCTTCGGGACAGGTTCTCCCAATTCACCCCTCCACTTT.

This chain uses TRBV7-9 with TRBJ2-7; D not resolved. Germline CDR1 and CDR2: SEHNR and FQNEAQ (reference sequence). CDR3 length: 13 residues. Trimming removed 5 bases at V and 5 bases at J, with 13 bases between. Here the CDR3 reads CASSESYVDEQYF. The CDR3 nucleotides read TGTGCCAGCAGCGAATCATATGTGGACGAGCAGTACTTC.

This chain links TRBV7-9 with TRBJ1-2; no clear D. Trimming stripped 2 bases from V and 8 bases from J, with 12 bases between. This CDR3 has 13 amino acids. Looked up from germline, CDR1 is SEHNR and CDR2 is FQNEAQ (reference sequence). The DNA for the CDR3 is TGTGCCAGCAGCTTACTCGGTCAGTCAGGCTACACCTTC. It translates to CASSLLGQSGYTF.

The J gene is TRBJ1-1, the V gene TRBV12-5, with 8 nucleotides matching TRBD1. Germline V gives CDR1 LGHNT, CDR2 FRNRAP. V was clipped by 4 bases and J by 4 bases; unmatched bases: 5. The CDR3 is 14 residues long. CDR3 in amino acids: CASGSRTGTTEAFF. DNA of the CDR3: TGTGCTAGTGGTTCCCGGACAGGGACCACTGAAGCTTTCTTT.

This chain links TRBV5-1 with TRBJ2-1, with 7 positions matching TRBD1. This CDR3 region has 14 residues. The germline CDR1 and CDR2 sequences are SGHRS and YFSETQ. The V segment lost 3 bases and the J segment 4 bases; nucleotides outside the gene matches: 4. The CDR3 sequence is CASSSGTVYNEQFF. Here the CDR3 DNA reads TGCGCCAGCAGCTCCGGGACAGTGTACAATGAGCAGTTCTTC.

The V and J genes are TRBV27 and TRBJ2-1, with D tentatively TRBD2 (7 bases). V gave up 2 bases and J gave up 7 bases, with 15 bases separating them. From germline, CDR1 is MNHEY and CDR2 SMNVEV (reference sequence). The CDR3 has 15 residues. This chain's CDR3 is CASSLNVQGGNEQFF. The CDR3 DNA reads TGTGCCAGCAGTTTAAACGTACAGGGAGGGAATGAGCAGTTCTTC.

This chain joins TRBV3-1 and TRBJ2-1; TRBD2 is a possible D gene (5 bases). The CDR3 runs to 14 residues. Germline V CDR1 and CDR2: LGHDT, YNNKEL (reference sequence). With 1 base removed from V and 12 bases from J, the gap between germline ends came to 16 bases. The CDR3: CASSQGTSRRRQFF. The CDR3 bases are TGTGCCAGCAGCCAAGGGACTTCTCGCAGACGGCAGTTCTTC.

The V and J genes are TRBV15 and TRBJ2-3, with D unresolved. In germline, CDR1 is LNHNV, CDR2 YYDKDF (reference sequence). V lost 5 bases and J lost 7, with 16 bases in between. There are 14 residues in the CDR3. CDR3 nucleotide sequence: TGTGCCACCAGCCGGCAAAGGGCGAGGTATACGCAGTATTTT. Translating gives CATSRQRARYTQYF. Full variable domain (rest looked up from reference TRBV15 and TRBJ2-3): DAMVIQNPRYQVTQFGKPVTLSCSQTLNHNVMYWYQQKSSQAPKLLFHYYDKDFNNEADTPDNFQSRRPNTSFCFLDIRSPGLGDTAMYLCATSRQRARYTQYFGPGTRLTVL.

The chain joins TRBV29-1 to TRBJ2-1; TRBD1 matches at 7 bases. The J segment lost 4 bases and the V segment lost 6 bases, leaving 6 bases of the junction unmatched. Germline V gene lookup returns CDR1 SQVTM and CDR2 ANQGSEA. The CDR3 contains 13 residues. CDR3 amino acids: CSVPGTAYNEQFF. DNA for the CDR3: TGCAGCGTCCCAGGGACAGCTTACAATGAGCAGTTCTTC.

The CDR3 nucleotides are TGTGCCAGCAGCTTAGCAGGTTTCTCTGGAAACACCATATATTTT. It encodes CASSLAGFSGNTIYF. The chain recombines TRBV7-9 with TRBJ1-3; no clear D. The germline V and J ends were trimmed by 0 bases and 0 bases, with 6 bases remaining between them. The CDR3 sequence is 15 residues long. Germline V gene sequence: CDR1 SEHNR, CDR2 FQNEAQ (reference sequence).

The J gene is TRBJ2-7, the V gene TRBV20-1, with unresolved D. CDR1 is DFQATT and CDR2 is SNEGSKA in the germline V gene (reference sequence). This CDR3 region has 16 residues. Trimming left V 3 bases short and J 6 bases short, with 24 bases between. CDR3 in amino acids: CSASGRTLTPLGEQYF. CDR3 DNA sequence: TGCAGTGCTAGCGGACGGACGCTTACCCCCTTGGGCGAGCAGTACTTC.

V is TRBV30 and J is TRBJ1-4, with a tentative D call TRBD1 (5 bases). V lost 1 base, J lost 5 bases, and 17 bases lay in between. The CDR3 has 16 residues. Germline CDR1 GTSNPN, CDR2 SVGIG (reference sequence). In DNA form, the CDR3 reads TGTGCCTGGAGTGGGGGGATGAGACTCGCGAATGAAAAACTGTTTTTT. It is translated as CAWSGGMRLANEKLFF.

This chain uses TRBV7-9 with TRBJ2-7; D is perhaps TRBD1 (5 bases). CDR3 length equals 18 residues. CDR1 and CDR2 from the germline V gene are SEHNR and FQNEAQ (reference sequence). Trimming shortened V by 1 base and J by 2 bases, and 21 bases separated the two germline ends. CDR3 loop: CASSLVGVVTATAYEQYF. The CDR3 bases are TGTGCCAGCAGCTTAGTAGGGGTTGTGACGGCTACAGCCTACGAGCAGTACTTC.

This clonotype has just a few counts. The chain combines TRBV30 with TRBJ1-3; TRBD1 matches at 7 bases. The CDR3 is 15 amino acids. Germline V gene data show CDR1 as GTSNPN and CDR2 as SVGIG (reference sequence). With V trimmed by 2 bases and J by 0 bases, 4 bases remained unmatched. CDR3 coding DNA: TGTGCCTGGAGTCGGGACAGCGGCTCTGGAAACACCATATATTTT. Translated, it gives CAWSRDSGSGNTIYF.

The rearrangement joins TRBV11-2 to TRBJ2-5; 8 nucleotides line up with TRBD1. V dropped 3 bases and J dropped 7; count of bases not matched to a gene: 7. Germline V gives CDR1 SGHAT, CDR2 FQNNGV. This CDR3 region has 14 residues. The CDR3 is CASSFPGGGWTQYF. In nucleotides, the CDR3 is TGTGCCAGCAGCTTTCCAGGGGGCGGGTGGACCCAGTACTTC.

V is TRBV2 and J is TRBJ2-1, with 7 bases identical to TRBD2. Germline CDR1 is SNHLY and CDR2 is FYNNEI. This CDR3 spans 14 amino acids. The ends lost 7 bases at V and 6 bases at J; junction bases unmatched: 9. The CDR3 spells CASNRLAVVNEQFF. Written as DNA, the CDR3 is TGTGCCAGCAATAGACTAGCCGTCGTCAATGAGCAGTTCTTC.

V usage is TRBV19 and J usage is TRBJ1-2; 10 nucleotides align to TRBD1. CDR3 length: 13 residues. Germline loops: CDR1 LNHDA, CDR2 SQIVND (reference sequence). The J segment lost 8 bases and the V segment lost 6 bases, leaving 6 bases of the junction unmatched. The CDR3 here is CASRTGGSGGYTF. In nucleotides, the CDR3 is TGTGCCAGTAGGACAGGGGGCTCGGGAGGCTACACCTTC.

This chain links TRBV30 with TRBJ1-5, with a tentative D call TRBD1 (6 bases). This CDR3 has 13 residues. Per the germline V gene, CDR1 is GTSNPN and CDR2 is SVGIG (reference sequence). V lost 3 bases, J lost 5 bases, and 11 bases lay in between. The CDR3 here is CAWSAGDHQPQHF. In DNA form, the CDR3 reads TGTGCCTGGAGCGCAGGGGATCATCAGCCCCAGCATTTT.

The chain is built from TRBV6-6 and TRBJ1-2; the D is unclear. The germline gives CDR1 MNHNY, CDR2 SVGAGI (reference sequence). The germline V and J ends were trimmed by 0 bases and 4 bases, with 6 bases remaining between them. CDR3 length equals 13 residues. As DNA, the CDR3 is TGTGCCAGCAGTTACTCGAAATTCTATGGCTACACCTTC. This gives the protein CASSYSKFYGYTF.

This sequence joins TRBV5-4 and TRBJ2-3; TRBD1 matches 9 bases. This CDR3 is 16 amino acids long. CDR1 is SGHNT and CDR2 is YYREEE in the germline V gene (reference sequence). Trimming cost V 7 bases and J 2 bases; bases outside gene matches: 11. The CDR3 is CASRKTGQGYTDTQYF. Written as DNA, the CDR3 is TGTGCCAGCCGAAAAACGGGACAGGGCTACACAGATACGCAGTATTTT.

The chain has TRBV6-1 and TRBJ2-5; the match to TRBD2 covers 7 bases. This CDR3 comprises 15 residues. CDR1 MNHNS and CDR2 SASEGT come from the germline V gene. The trim removed 4 bases at V and 3 bases at J, leaving 8 bases unmatched. The CDR3 sequence is CASSAVLAREETQYF. In DNA form, the CDR3 reads TGTGCCAGCAGTGCTGTACTAGCGCGGGAAGAGACCCAGTACTTC.

CDR3 residues: CATSRDNRAPHF. The CDR3 region has the DNA TGTGCCACCAGCAGAGATAATAGGGCCCCCCACTTT. The chain has TRBV15 and TRBJ1-6; D is unresolved. V lost 0 bases and J 18 bases, leaving 12 bases between the germline ends. The CDR3 is 12 amino acids. Per germline, CDR1 LNHNV and CDR2 YYDKDF (reference sequence).

This chain connects TRBV12-3 or TRBV12-4 to TRBJ2-2; 11 bases map to TRBD2. V was clipped by 7 bases and J by 2 bases; unmatched bases: 6. This CDR3 contains 16 residues. The CDR3 nucleotides are TGTGCCAGCAAATTAGCGGGAGGGATAAACACCGGGGAGCTGTTTTTT. Amino acids: CASKLAGGINTGELFF.

This rearrangement joins TRBV7-2 to TRBJ2-7; possibly TRBD2 for D (7 bases). Trimming took off 3 bases at V and 5 bases at J, with 14 bases between the two ends. The CDR3 loop spans 14 amino acids. Germline lookup yields CDR1 SGHTA and CDR2 FQGNSA. As DNA, the CDR3 is TGTGCCAGCAGCTTCAAGGGGGGGAGGGACGAGCAGTACTTC. Its protein is CASSFKGGRDEQYF.